This TCR beta chain was captured in a study of blood T cell repertoires in COVID-19. V lost 4 bases and J lost 8, with 8 bases in between. Germline loops: CDR1 SGHDN, CDR2 FVKESK. The CDR3 runs 11 residues. Sequenced by immunoSEQ multiplex PCR; TCRdb stores in-frame clones only, minus some. The data contain 150,000 to 200,000 clones, over 80% of them singletons. This receptor was obtained from a man aged 65 to 79 who had been exposed to COVID-19. V gene TRBV14 combines with J gene TRBJ1-2; D is uncertain. Material for sequencing was PBMCs or T cells enriched from blood (not recorded which). CDR3 loop: CASSPGRGYTF. The CDR3 DNA reads as TGTGCCAGCAGCCCGGGGAGGGGCTACACCTTC.